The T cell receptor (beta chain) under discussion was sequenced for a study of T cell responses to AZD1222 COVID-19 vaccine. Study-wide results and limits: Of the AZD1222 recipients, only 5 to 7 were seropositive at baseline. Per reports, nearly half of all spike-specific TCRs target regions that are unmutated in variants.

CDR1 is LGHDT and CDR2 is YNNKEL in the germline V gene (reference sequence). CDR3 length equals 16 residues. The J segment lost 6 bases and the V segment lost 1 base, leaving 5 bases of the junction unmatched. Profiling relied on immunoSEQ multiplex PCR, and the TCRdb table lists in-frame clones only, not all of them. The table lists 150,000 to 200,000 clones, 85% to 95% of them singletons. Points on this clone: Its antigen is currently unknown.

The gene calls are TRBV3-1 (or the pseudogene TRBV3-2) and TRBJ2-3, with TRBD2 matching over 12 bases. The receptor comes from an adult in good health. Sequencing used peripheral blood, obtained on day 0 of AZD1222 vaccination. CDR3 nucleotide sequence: TGTGCCAGCAGCCAAGCACTAGCGGGAGGTAGTGATACGCAGTATTTT. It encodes CASSQALAGGSDTQYF.